These 22 T cell receptor beta chains were all obtained from the same sample, sequenced in a study of T cells in Graves' hyperthyroidism and ophthalmopathy. Amplification yielded TCR beta CDR3 regions, with RNA transcripts as the source. The study used the HTBI primer set for a first-round RT-PCR of the TCR CDR3. TCRdb fed the multiplex PCR reads into MiXCR, producing one record per CDR3 protein. The sample has more than 550,000 distinct CDR3 sequences; about 18% are singletons. The sample comprised blood. Receptors were obtained from a man aged 45-65 years with Graves' hyperthyroidism.

This clonotype was observed a handful of times. The CDR3 coding sequence is TGTGCCAGCAGGTACAGGGTGGTGAACACTGAAGCTTTCTTT. Encoded protein: CASRYRVVNTEAFF. V and J are TRBV28 and TRBJ1-1; the D gene is possibly TRBD1 (6 bases). V was clipped by 6 bases and J by 0 bases, with 11 bases between them. Germline-derived CDR1 and CDR2 are MDHEN and SYDVKM. This CDR3 is 14 amino acids long.

This rearrangement joins TRBV4-3 to TRBJ1-1; TRBD1 is a possible D gene (6 bases). This CDR3 has 15 residues. The germline CDR1 and CDR2 sequences are LGHNA and YSLEER. Between the trimmed V and J ends, which lost 4 bases and 1 base, there was a span of 13 bases. CDR3 sequence (DNA): TGCGCCAGCAGCCGGGAGGCACAGGGGAACACTGAAGCTTTCTTT. Residues: CASSREAQGNTEAFF.

This clonotype appeared a few times. The chain uses TRBV6-2 or TRBV6-3 and TRBJ2-1, with 10 bases matching TRBD2. From germline, CDR1 is MNHEY and CDR2 SVGEGT. The CDR3 loop spans 15 amino acids. Trimming at V came to 5 bases and at J to 6 bases, leaving 7 bases not matched to a gene. The CDR3 DNA reads TGTGCCAGCAGTCTTCTAGCGGGAGTTTCCAATGAGCAGTTCTTC. Protein: CASSLLAGVSNEQFF.

At least ten counts were recorded for this clonotype. The rearrangement links TRBV5-1 to TRBJ2-7, with D possibly being TRBD1 or TRBD2 (5 bases each). The CDR3 contains 14 residues. Germline V CDR1 and CDR2: SGHRS, YFSETQ. The V end lost 4 bases, the J end lost 5 bases, and 16 bases lay between the germline ends. The CDR3 nucleotides read TGCGCCAGCAGCATCGGGACCAGTGGGGACGAGCAGTACTTC. This encodes CASSIGTSGDEQYF. Using reference TRBV5-1 and TRBJ2-7 for the parts outside the CDR3, the full variable domain is KAGVTQTPRYLIKTRGQQVTLSCSPISGHRSVSWYQQTPGQGLQFLFEYFSETQRNKGNFPGRFSGRQFSNSRSEMNVSTLELGDSALYLCASSIGTSGDEQYFGPGTRLTVT.

This clonotype was observed at least ten times. The chain combines TRBV19 with TRBJ2-3; weak D call: TRBD1 (6 bases). Trimming left V 6 bases short and J 2 bases short, with 9 bases between. This CDR3 region has 13 residues. Per germline, CDR1 LNHDA and CDR2 SQIVND (reference sequence). DNA of the CDR3: TGTGCCAGTAGCGACAGGTACACAGATACGCAGTATTTT. Translated, it gives CASSDRYTDTQYF.

The J gene is TRBJ2-1, the V gene TRBV5-1; TRBD1 aligns across 9 bases. The CDR3 length is 15 residues. The germline CDR1 and CDR2 sequences are SGHRS and YFSETQ. The ends lost 4 bases at V and 3 bases at J; junction bases unmatched: 5. This chain's CDR3 is CASSPTGGLYNEQFF. The CDR3 coding sequence is TGCGCCAGCAGCCCGACAGGGGGACTCTACAATGAGCAGTTCTTC.

The V call is TRBV25-1, the J call TRBJ2-7; 8 bases fit TRBD2. The V gene end was trimmed by 2 bases and the J gene end by 6 bases; junction bases not matched to a gene: 6. CDR3 size: 14 residues. Germline V CDR1 and CDR2: MGHDK, SYGVNS. CDR3 DNA: TGTGCCAGCAGTGAAGCCAAGCGGGAGAGCGAGCAGTACTTC. Translated: CASSEAKRESEQYF.

This clonotype came up a few times. The chain couples TRBV14 to TRBJ1-1; tentative D call: TRBD1 (6 bases). CDR3 length equals 14 residues. With 1 base removed from V and 3 bases from J, the gap between germline ends came to 9 bases. Germline CDR1 is SGHDN and CDR2 is FVKESK. In DNA, the CDR3 is TGTGCCAGCAGCCAAGCCAGGGGCTACACTGAAGCTTTCTTT. This encodes CASSQARGYTEAFF.

At least ten counts were recorded for this clonotype. The chain employs TRBV11-2 and TRBJ1-2; D is perhaps TRBD1 (5 bases). Germline-derived CDR1 and CDR2 are SGHAT and FQNNGV. V was trimmed by 0 bases and J by 6 bases, leaving 5 bases between them. The CDR3 length is 12 residues. The CDR3 DNA follows: TGTGCCAGCAGCTTAGAACAGGATGGCTACACCTTC. Translated, it gives CASSLEQDGYTF.

Ten or more counts support this clonotype. The chain couples TRBV2 to TRBJ2-1; the D gene is possibly TRBD1 (7 bases). CDR1 and CDR2 (germline): SNHLY, FYNNEI. The CDR3 runs to 15 residues. Trimming took 3 bases from V and 7 from J, leaving 16 bases between them. CDR3 nucleotides: TGTGCCAGCAGTGACATGGCAGGGGGGTTTAATGAGCAGTTCTTC. Protein: CASSDMAGGFNEQFF.

The V and J genes are TRBV15 and TRBJ2-3; 11 bases fit TRBD2. The junction had 4 bases not matched to a gene; V was cut back by 3 bases and J by 5 bases. Germline CDR1 and CDR2: LNHNV and YYDKDF (reference sequence). The CDR3 is 15 amino acids. In nucleotides, the CDR3 is TGTGCCACCAGCAGTAGCGGGAGGGCCCGAGATACGCAGTATTTT. Translated: CATSSSGRARDTQYF.

This clonotype showed up many times. Written as DNA, the CDR3 is TGTGCCAGCAGCCTACTGACAGGGGGCAGCTATGGCTACACCTTC. Amino acids: CASSLLTGGSYGYTF. V and J are TRBV7-8 and TRBJ1-2, with TRBD1 identical over 10 bases. The length of the CDR3 is 15 residues. The ends lost 5 bases at V and 4 bases at J; junction bases unmatched: 7. Germline-derived CDR1 and CDR2 are SGHVS and FQNEAQ. Full variable domain (missing parts from reference TRBV7-8 and TRBJ1-2): GAGVSQSPRYKVAKRGQDVALRCDPISGHVSLFWYQQALGQGPEFLTYFQNEAQLDKSGLPSDRFFAERPEGSVSTLKIQRTQQEDSAVYLCASSLLTGGSYGYTFGSGTRLTVV.

This clonotype was recorded at least ten times. The rearrangement joins TRBV28 to TRBJ2-3, with 11 bases matching TRBD2. Germline V gene lookup returns CDR1 MDHEN and CDR2 SYDVKM. The CDR3 has 16 residues. V lost 6 bases and J lost 2; bases outside the gene matches: 7. The CDR3 nucleotides read TGTGCCAGCAGCCGAGGACTAGCGGGTAACACAGATACGCAGTATTTT. As protein: CASSRGLAGNTDTQYF.

The table lists this clonotype with many counts. The chain carries TRBV6-2 or TRBV6-3 and TRBJ2-7; the match to TRBD1 covers 9 bases. With 5 bases clipped from V and 4 bases from J, the junction kept 9 bases outside the gene matches. The CDR3 runs 15 residues. Germline V CDR1 and CDR2: MNHEY, SVGEGT. The CDR3 region is CASSPTIDRGYEQYF. CDR3 sequence (DNA): TGTGCCAGCAGTCCAACAATCGACAGGGGGTACGAGCAGTACTTC.

V usage is TRBV30 and J usage is TRBJ2-5; the D is unclear. The CDR3 consists of 14 residues. CDR1 GTSNPN and CDR2 SVGIG come from the germline V gene (reference sequence). Between the trimmed V and J ends, which lost 0 bases and 3 bases, there was a span of 11 bases. Written as DNA, the CDR3 is TGTGCCTGGAGTGTACGATTAGGCGAAGAGACCCAGTACTTC. Protein: CAWSVRLGEETQYF.

The J gene is TRBJ2-2, the V gene TRBV28; a weak D match, TRBD2 (5 bases). Germline loops: CDR1 MDHEN, CDR2 SYDVKM. CDR3 length equals 16 residues. With 5 bases removed from V and 0 bases from J, the gap between germline ends came to 13 bases. CDR3 sequence: CASSAWGAANTGELFF. CDR3 nucleotide sequence: TGTGCCAGCAGTGCCTGGGGAGCAGCGAACACCGGGGAGCTGTTTTTT.

This clonotype appeared many times. The chain carries TRBV30 and TRBJ1-1; no reliable D call. CDR3 size: 13 residues. Germline V gene lookup returns CDR1 GTSNPN and CDR2 SVGIG (reference sequence). Trimming stripped 5 bases from V and 3 bases from J, with 13 bases between. Written as DNA, the CDR3 is TGTGCCTGGGCCGTACAGTCCTACACTGAAGCTTTCTTT. Amino acid sequence: CAWAVQSYTEAFF. Supplemented by reference TRBV30 and TRBJ1-1, the full variable domain reads SQTIHQWPATLVQPVGSPLSLECTVEGTSNPNLYWYRQAAGRGLQLLFYSVGIGQISSEVPQNLSASRPQDRQFILSSKKLLLSDSGFYLCAWAVQSYTEAFFGQGTRLTVV.

The CDR3 DNA follows: TGTGCCAGCAGCCCCTCGGGCGGGAGGTTGGGTGAGCAGTTCTTC. Translation gives CASSPSGGRLGEQFF. The J gene is TRBJ2-1, the V gene TRBV12-3 or TRBV12-4; 8 nucleotides agree with TRBD2. The J segment lost 9 bases and the V segment lost 6 bases, leaving 13 bases of the junction unmatched. The CDR3 extends over 15 amino acids.

This clonotype was observed a single time. The chain couples TRBV6-1 to TRBJ2-2; D unresolved. Trimming shortened V by 4 bases and J by 7 bases, and 13 bases separated the two germline ends. Germline lookup yields CDR1 MNHNS and CDR2 SASEGT. The CDR3 is 14 residues long. The CDR3 loop reads CASSVFVGGGELFF. The CDR3 DNA reads TGTGCCAGCAGTGTTTTTGTGGGTGGCGGGGAGCTGTTTTTT.

This clonotype was seen repeatedly, ten times or more. The V gene is TRBV7-8, the J gene TRBJ2-3; the D is unclear. The V gene's germline CDR1 is SGHVS and CDR2 FQNEAQ. Trimming took off 1 base at V and 6 bases at J, with 8 bases between the two ends. This CDR3 is 13 amino acids long. The CDR3 sequence is CASSLGLADTQYF. The CDR3, as DNA: TGTGCCAGCAGCTTAGGTCTGGCCGATACGCAGTATTTT.

This clonotype showed up just a few times. With a much larger clone just one base away, this may be a read error. The rearrangement uses TRBV28 and TRBJ2-2, with TRBD2 matching over 10 bases. The CDR3 is 16 residues long. From germline, CDR1 is MDHEN and CDR2 SYDVKM. The CDR3 loop is CASSPRGSGRTGEPFF. The CDR3 DNA sequence: TGTGCCAGCAGTCCCCGGGGTAGCGGGAGGACCGGGGAGCCGTTTTTT.

The sample holds many counts of this clonotype. The chain combines TRBV30 with TRBJ1-1; no clear D. Looked up from germline, CDR1 is GTSNPN and CDR2 is SVGIG (reference sequence). Trimming cost V 0 bases and J 4 bases, with 6 bases left between them. The length of the CDR3 is 12 residues. The CDR3 region has the DNA TGTGCCTGGAGTGTACTCCGCACTGAAGCTTTCTTT. Its translation: CAWSVLRTEAFF.